The following is a T cell receptor beta chain sequence with its context. The antigen remains unidentified. The data were obtained in a study of shared clonotypes between healthy human individuals. About the study: The donors, a couple of women and a few men, were aged 18 to 49. CD4 naive cells filled three plates per donor, CD4 memory three, CD8 naive two and CD8 memory one.

Profiling relied on immunoSEQ multiplex PCR, and the TCRdb table lists in-frame clones only, not all of them. Among about 2.4 million clones listed, roughly 93% were seen once. Study-wide results and caveats: The study found lower generation probabilities in non-shared clonotypes than in those shared by all four donors.

This CDR3 is built from 15 residues. V was clipped by 7 bases and J by 2 bases; unmatched bases: 8. CDR1 MNHNS and CDR2 SASEGT come from the germline V gene. The clonotype was recovered from a man between 18 and 35 years old in good health. Some clones in this sample may be carry-over from other donors' samples. This chain joins TRBV6-1 and TRBJ1-5; TRBD1 matches at 7 bases. Material for sequencing was naive CD4+ T cells from PBMCs. Subset meaning: CD45RA+ positively selected. The CDR3 DNA reads as TGTGCCAGCAACCCGACAGGGATAGGCAATCAGCCCCAGCATTTT. It codes for CASNPTGIGNQPQHF.